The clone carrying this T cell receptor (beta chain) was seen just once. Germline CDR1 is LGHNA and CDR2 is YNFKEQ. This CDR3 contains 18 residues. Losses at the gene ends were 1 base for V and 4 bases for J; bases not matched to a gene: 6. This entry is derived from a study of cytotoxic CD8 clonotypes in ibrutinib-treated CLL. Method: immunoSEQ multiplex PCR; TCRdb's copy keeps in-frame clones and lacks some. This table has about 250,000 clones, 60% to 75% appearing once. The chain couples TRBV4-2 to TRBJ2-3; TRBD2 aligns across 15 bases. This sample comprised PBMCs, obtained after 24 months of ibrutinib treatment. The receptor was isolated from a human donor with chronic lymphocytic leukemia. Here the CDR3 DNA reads TGTGCCAGCAGCCAAGGAAGGGGACTAGCGGGAGGTGCAGATACGCAGTATTTT. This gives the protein CASSQGRGLAGGADTQYF.